The clone carrying this TCR beta chain was detected once. The germline V and J ends were trimmed by 7 bases and 5 bases, with 26 bases remaining between them. Germline CDR1 reads LNHDA; CDR2 reads SQIVND (reference sequence). The CDR3 contains 17 residues. This entry comes from a study of T cell responses to AZD1222 COVID-19 vaccine. The data were produced by immunoSEQ multiplex PCR, yet TCRdb's version contains in-frame clones alone and is incomplete. Among 130,000 or so clones listed, 75% to 90% were seen once. The chain joins TRBV19 to TRBJ1-1, with a possible D match to TRBD1 (5 bases). The input for sequencing was peripheral blood, taken on day 0 of AZD1222 vaccination. The source is an adult in good health. CDR3 residues: CASIYGGTGRDGTEAFF. The CDR3 nucleotides read TGTGCCAGTATCTATGGGGGAACGGGCAGGGACGGAACTGAAGCTTTCTTT.